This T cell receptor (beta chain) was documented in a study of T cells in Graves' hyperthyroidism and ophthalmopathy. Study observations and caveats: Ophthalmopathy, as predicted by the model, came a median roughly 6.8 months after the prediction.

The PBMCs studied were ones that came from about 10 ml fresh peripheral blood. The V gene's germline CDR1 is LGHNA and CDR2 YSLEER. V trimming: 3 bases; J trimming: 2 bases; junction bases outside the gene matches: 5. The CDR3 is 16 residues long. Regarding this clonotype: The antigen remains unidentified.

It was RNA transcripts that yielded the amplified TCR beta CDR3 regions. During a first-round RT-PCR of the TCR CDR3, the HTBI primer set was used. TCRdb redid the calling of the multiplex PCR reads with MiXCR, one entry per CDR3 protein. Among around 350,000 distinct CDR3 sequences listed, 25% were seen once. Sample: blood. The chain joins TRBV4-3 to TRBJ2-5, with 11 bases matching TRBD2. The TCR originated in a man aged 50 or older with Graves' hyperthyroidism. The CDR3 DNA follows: TGCGCCAGCAGCCAGGGACTAGCGGAACAACAAGAGACCCAGTACTTC. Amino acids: CASSQGLAEQQETQYF.